This note documents a single T cell receptor beta chain sequence. Its antigen is not known. The V gene's germline CDR1 is SQVTM and CDR2 ANQGSEA. The V end lost 2 bases, the J end lost 6 bases, and 8 bases lay between the germline ends. This CDR3 region has 11 residues. The data were taken from a study of T cells in Graves' hyperthyroidism and ophthalmopathy. General study results and limits: Model predictions of ophthalmopathy came a median approximately 6.2 months before onset.

RNA transcripts gave rise to amplified TCR beta CDR3 regions. The HTBI set primed first-round TCR CDR3 RT-PCR. MiXCR was run by TCRdb on the multiplex PCR reads, yielding one entry per CDR3 protein. The data show about 640,000 distinct CDR3 sequences, with under 25% seen just once and under 35% held by the top ten. The sequence came from a man aged 30 to 45 with Graves' ophthalmopathy. Sequencing was carried out using blood. This chain connects TRBV29-1 to TRBJ2-7; no reliable D call. CDR3 loop: CSVERVGEQYF. The CDR3 nucleotides are TGCAGCGTTGAAAGGGTCGGCGAGCAGTACTTC.